This TCR beta chain was obtained from a study of T cells expressing NK-cell markers (dated by TCRdb to 2018 to 2021). As for the study more broadly: In sorted CD3+CD56+NKG2C+, CD3+CD56+NKG2C- and CD3+CD56-NKG2C+ T-cell subsets from eight or nine donors, TCR beta-chain repertoires were profiled. Illumina HiSeq 2000/2500, MiSeq or NextSeq was used to sequence libraries as 2 x 150 bp reads. The eight sequenced donors were randomly selected healthy volunteers, three men and five women. Among the eight sequenced donors, only one was HCMV-seronegative, while the other seven were HCMV-seropositive. Study-level results and caveats: Whether the expanded NKG2C-expressing T cell clones were specific for HCMV antigens remained unclear. Those dominant clonotypes were again the most abundant among CD3+CD56-NKG2C+ cells in a few donors, at roughly 28.3-60.1%. In more than five donors, the dominant CD3+CD56+NKG2C+ clonotypes were found to rank among the top 10 CD8+ clonotypes and to make up roughly 1.0-7.5% of CD8+ T cells.

In regard to this clonotype: The target of this receptor is not known.

CDR1 is given as KGHSH and CDR2 as LQKENI, both from the germline V gene. The CDR3 sequence holds 15 residues, the cysteine and phenylalanine included. The record lacks a DNA sequence. Sequencing took place on an Illumina HiSeq 2000. TCR beta cDNA libraries were made by 5'RACE template switching that added a universal primer site and unique molecular identifiers. cDNA synthesis was primed from the TCR beta constant segment and was followed by two successive PCR amplification steps. The original methods were these. Reads were demultiplexed and grouped by UMI with MIGEC, and clonotypes were assembled and quantified with MiTCR. To exclude erroneous sequences, any TCR cDNA sequence not supported by at least two reads was discarded. The tcR package was used for downstream repertoire analysis, and clonotypes were matched across fractions by CDR3 nucleotide sequence plus V segment. VDJmatch was used to annotate antigen specificity against VDJdb, with one amino acid substitution allowed in CDR3. TCRdb reprocessed the reads, so every CDR3 protein sequence counts as one entry and DNA is not shown. TCRdb, not the authors, supplied the V and J calls. The sample table records 500,000 or so distinct CDR3 sequences. About 3.6% of the sample is taken by the ten largest.

A commercial ELISA kit detecting HCMV-specific IgG in serum was used to determine HCMV serostatus. Ficoll density gradient centrifugation was used to isolate peripheral blood mononuclear cells from blood. The sequencing input was blood T cells: a sorted CD56 or NKG2C T cell subset, CD4+ or CD8+ T cells, or bulk PBMC T cells (not recorded which). The receptor's source is a man between 18 and 35 years old in good health. Donor details come from another sample of the same person, matched by shared clones. Recombination joined TRBV18 with TRBJ2-3; lacking DNA, the TRBD1 call made by TCRdb goes unchecked. The CDR3 loop reads CASSPTTGKTDTQYF.